A selection of T cell receptor beta chains follows, all from one sample in a study of low-dose radiotherapy and immunotherapy resistance in tumors. From the reads, TCRdb called clonotypes with MiXCR, one entry per CDR3 protein. This table has tens of thousands of distinct CDR3 sequences, just under 9.5% appearing once. The material was PBMCs, obtained before treatment. The receptors come from a male donor with prostate cancer. Each CDR3 is given with its conserved first and last residue. The order of the fields is V gene, J gene, CDR3 length, CDR3 protein.

v_call: TRBV11-2; j_call: TRBJ2-1; cdr3_length: 16; cdr3_aa: CASSYTTSGGYNEQFF
v_call: TRBV7-2; j_call: TRBJ2-5; cdr3_length: 13; cdr3_aa: CASSSDRQETQYF
v_call: TRBV20-1; j_call: TRBJ2-7; cdr3_length: 14; cdr3_aa: CSARGTVSSYEQYF
v_call: TRBV5-5; j_call: TRBJ2-3; cdr3_length: 16; cdr3_aa: CASSLGLAGNTDTQYF
v_call: TRBV30; j_call: TRBJ2-1; cdr3_length: 11; cdr3_aa: CAWSSGGGQFF
v_call: TRBV9; j_call: TRBJ2-2; cdr3_length: 15; cdr3_aa: CASSAGQRSTGELFF
v_call: TRBV28; j_call: TRBJ2-6; cdr3_length: 16; cdr3_aa: CASSSPNLGGANVLTF
v_call: TRBV25-1; j_call: TRBJ1-2; cdr3_length: 13; cdr3_aa: CASSGRVLDGYTF
v_call: TRBV9; j_call: TRBJ1-5; cdr3_length: 14; cdr3_aa: CASSARGSNQPQHF
v_call: TRBV4-1; j_call: TRBJ1-4; cdr3_length: 15; cdr3_aa: CASSQGDRGREKLFF
v_call: TRBV5-1; j_call: TRBJ2-7; cdr3_length: 14; cdr3_aa: CASSVGTVSYEQYF
v_call: TRBV18; j_call: TRBJ1-1; cdr3_length: 16; cdr3_aa: CASSPAQGRENTEAFF
v_call: TRBV20-1; j_call: TRBJ1-1; cdr3_length: 14; cdr3_aa: CSARDWTGDTEAFF
v_call: TRBV11-2; j_call: TRBJ2-7; cdr3_length: 14; cdr3_aa: CASSPLRGTYEQYF
v_call: TRBV7-2; j_call: TRBJ2-7; cdr3_length: 15; cdr3_aa: CASSSASGGSYEQYF
v_call: TRBV28; j_call: TRBJ1-2; cdr3_length: 15; cdr3_aa: CASTPSGDTRFGYTF
v_call: TRBV14; j_call: TRBJ2-1; cdr3_length: 13; cdr3_aa: CASSQAQGTEQFF
v_call: TRBV12-3/TRBV12-4; j_call: TRBJ2-5; cdr3_length: 14; cdr3_aa: CASSFYGGSGTQYF
v_call: TRBV12-3/TRBV12-4; j_call: TRBJ2-5; cdr3_length: 13; cdr3_aa: CASSFTREETQYF
v_call: TRBV10-3; j_call: TRBJ2-1; cdr3_length: 15; cdr3_aa: CAISESPGGYNEQFF
v_call: TRBV25-1; j_call: TRBJ2-7; cdr3_length: 14; cdr3_aa: CASSATASSYEQYF
v_call: TRBV5-4; j_call: TRBJ2-6; cdr3_length: 15; cdr3_aa: CASSLEGSGANVLTF
v_call: TRBV29-1; j_call: TRBJ2-3; cdr3_length: 17; cdr3_aa: CSVTGSQAGGSPDTQYF